Reported below is one T cell receptor (beta chain). Germline and junction disagree at one end, which may indicate a read error. The sample belongs to a study of blood T cell repertoires in COVID-19. Here immunoSEQ multiplex PCR was the method, and the copy in TCRdb shows in-frame clones only, minus some. The repertoire consists of about 140,000 clones, with over 80% occurring once and the leading ten covering roughly 6.4%. The recovered donors of Cohort 3 showed two negative PCRs, clearance, or symptom resolution. The sample was PBMCs or T cells enriched from blood (not recorded which). The receptor comes from a woman in her thirties or forties who had recovered from COVID-19.

The CDR3 DNA reads TGTGCCAGCAGGACTACCGGGTCCTTCGAGCAGTACTTC. It is translated as CASRTTGSFEQYF. V and J are TRBV7-9 and TRBJ2-7; D might be TRBD2 (5 bases). CDR3 size: 13 residues. CDR1 and CDR2 from the germline V gene are SEHNR and FQNEAQ (reference sequence).